The source of this T cell receptor (beta chain) is a study of CD8 T cells in ankylosing spondylitis. Study conclusions and caveats: A TCR beta motif of several highly homologous variants seemed to mark ankylosing spondylitis blood.

TCRdb independently ran MiXCR on the 5' RACE reads; one entry per CDR3 protein. The table lists 750,000 to 850,000 distinct CDR3 sequences, 12% of them singletons, with around 0.51% in the top ten. The CDR3 contains 12 residues. Germline lookup yields CDR1 SQVTM and CDR2 ANQGSEA. Trimming removed 4 bases at V and 4 bases at J, with 10 bases between. The table lists this clonotype with many counts. Its specificity is unknown. Sequencing was done on a sample of blood, either unsorted or a sorted T cell fraction (not recorded which). The chain couples TRBV29-1 to TRBJ1-2, with TRBD1 as a possible D gene (6 bases). This receptor was obtained from a male donor with ankylosing spondylitis. The DNA of the CDR3 is TGCAGCGTTGTCGGGGGCGCCTATGGCTACACCTTC. Its protein product is CSVVGGAYGYTF.